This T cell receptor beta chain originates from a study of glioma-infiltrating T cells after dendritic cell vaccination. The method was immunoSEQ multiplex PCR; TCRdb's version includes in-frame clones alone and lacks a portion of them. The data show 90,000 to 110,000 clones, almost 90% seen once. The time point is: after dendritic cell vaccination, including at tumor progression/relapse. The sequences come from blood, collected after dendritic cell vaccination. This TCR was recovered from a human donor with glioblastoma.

CDR3: CASSISGSGGNQPQHF. The CDR3, as DNA: TGTGCCAGTAGTATATCAGGGAGCGGGGGCAATCAGCCCCAGCATTTT. J is TRBJ1-5 and V is TRBV19; a weak D match, TRBD1 (5 bases). This CDR3 contains 16 residues. Trimming removed 2 bases at V and 2 bases at J, with 13 bases between. In germline, CDR1 is LNHDA, CDR2 SQIVND (reference sequence).